The clone carrying this TCR beta chain showed up just once. Its antigen is currently unknown. This entry is derived from a study of cytomegalovirus exposure and HLA in healthy donors. Overall study findings and caveats: Presence/absence analysis assumed near-uniform sequencing depth across donors. The sole available immune exposure information was CMV serostatus.

This CDR3 is 14 amino acids long. The germline CDR1 and CDR2 sequences are SEHNR and FQNEAQ (reference sequence). Trimming left V 3 bases short and J 6 bases short, with 14 bases between. PCR was performed using 60 Vbeta and 13 Jbeta primers. Sequencing was performed with immunoSEQ multiplex PCR; in TCRdb, only in-frame clones are kept and a portion is missing. This sample has some 99,000 clones, with roughly 63% found just once. This TCR derives from a woman in her 70s in good health and CMV-seropositive. The sequenced material came from PBMCs. The genes are TRBV7-9 and TRBJ1-2; the D gene is possibly TRBD1 (6 bases). DNA for the CDR3: TGTGCCAGCAGCTTGTCACAGGGCCTGGATGGCTACACCTTC. This encodes CASSLSQGLDGYTF.